This T cell receptor (beta chain) was identified during a study of T cell changes during pregnancy in multiple sclerosis (dated 2019 in TCRdb). Background on the whole study: In women with multiple sclerosis, the researchers looked at how the T cell repertoire shifted as pregnancy progressed.

Details on this clone: No antigen is known for it. No much larger clone exists at a distance of one base, and base qualities are not known.

Libraries came from the immunoSEQ multiplex PCR assay. Imported from immuneACCESS, the table was reduced by TCRdb to in-frame sequences with V and J called. These copies leave out some clones; in studies compared against another copy, an unresolved V gene accounts for under half, and the cause of the remainder is not known. The sample contains some 20,000 clones, less than 95% of them found a single time. The ten most abundant clones make up around 0.69% of the sample. This material consisted of CD4+ T cells from peripheral blood mononuclear cells, taken in the third trimester of pregnancy. The source of this sequence is a female donor in good health, enrolled as a control in a pregnancy study.

The CDR3 region reads CASSDSGTGGNEQFF. The DNA reads TGTGCCAGCAGTGACTCCGGGACAGGGGGCAATGAGCAGTTCTTC. The sequence links TRBV6-4 to TRBJ2-1; the central 11 bases match TRBD1. The CDR3, cysteine through phenylalanine, is 15 amino acids long. The CDR3 DNA has 45 bases and is translated from base 1. Trimming removed 0 bases from V and 6 bases from J; the gene matches leave 1 base unexplained. The germline V gene provides CDR1 MRHNA and CDR2 SNTAGT.